The TCR beta chain under discussion was sequenced for a study of human T cells and chemical hapten exposure. Overall study: Per-sample TCR yield variation was attributed mainly to small pooled library volume differences.

Findings and limits, study-wide: There was a positive correlation between PT1 expanded TCR counts and patch test score.

V lost 7 bases and J lost 1, with 19 bases in between. Looked up from germline, CDR1 is GTSNPN and CDR2 is SVGIG (reference sequence). This CDR3 spans 15 amino acids. In the authors' methods: Samples held a median of 95,638 TCRs, range roughly 23,224–700,000. TCRdb ran MiXCR on the RACE reads and lists one entry per CDR3 protein. The V and J calls reflect TCRdb's pipeline rather than the authors' work. The sample holds fewer than 70,000 distinct CDR3 sequences, about 10% seen once. This clonotype has just a few counts. The antigen is unknown. Sample time point: pre-sensitization, week 0. Treatment defined: therapeutic diphenylcyclopropenone sensitization with weekly scalp DPC. Each donor was an alopecia patient between 18 and 70 years of age who qualified for DPC.

This TCR was recovered from a woman in her fifties or sixties with alopecia areata. Some clones in this sample may be carry-over from other donors' samples. The chain combines TRBV30 with TRBJ1-1; tentative D call: TRBD1 (6 bases). Sequences were derived from whole blood, sampled in connection with sensitization to the hapten diphenylcyclopropenone (DPC). The CDR3: CASDRSYRANTEAFF. The CDR3 nucleotides are TGTGCCTCCGACAGGTCCTACAGGGCGAACACTGAAGCTTTCTTT.